The source of this T cell receptor (beta chain) is a study of cytomegalovirus exposure and HLA in healthy donors. Notes on the study in general: Judged likely to be a sequencing artifact was a cluster of highly shared sequence variants. Per a prior analysis, the majority of TCR beta V segments were productive roughly 90% or roughly 30% of the time.

Researchers ran the PCR with 60 Vbeta and 13 Jbeta primers. Sequencing used immunoSEQ multiplex PCR; TCRdb keeps in-frame clones, though not all of them. The sample includes some 100,000 clones, roughly 82% of them seen just once. A word on this clone: The antigen remains undetermined. The same CDR3 is also encoded by other DNA sequences in this sample.

The germline CDR1 and CDR2 sequences are MGHRA and YSYEKL. V lost 0 bases, J lost 1 base, and 10 bases lay in between. The CDR3 totals 15 residues. This TCR came from a man in his forties or fifties in good health and CMV-seropositive. The J gene is TRBJ2-7, the V gene TRBV4-1, with D possibly TRBD2 on 6 matching bases. The specimen sequenced was PBMCs. CDR3 sequence reads: CASSQDDGGSYEQYF. The CDR3 bases are TGCGCCAGCAGCCAAGATGACGGGGGATCCTACGAGCAGTACTTC.